These 15 T cell receptor beta chains came from one sample sequenced in a study of T cell responses to AZD1222 COVID-19 vaccine. Sequencing was performed with immunoSEQ multiplex PCR; in TCRdb, only in-frame clones are kept and a portion is missing. The sample has some 120,000 clones; 93% are singletons. Sample: peripheral blood, taken on day 0 of AZD1222 vaccination. The receptors were sampled from an adult in good health.

This rearrangement joins TRBV4-2 to TRBJ1-1; tentative D call: TRBD1 (5 bases). V lost 3 bases to trimming and J lost 11 bases, with 13 bases between them. Germline assignment: CDR1 LGHNA and CDR2 YNFKEQ. This CDR3 contains 12 residues. CDR3: CASSHRGSRAFF. The CDR3 DNA sequence: TGTGCCAGCAGCCACCGGGGGTCGCGGGCTTTCTTT.

The chain recombines TRBV7-2 with TRBJ2-5; perhaps TRBD1 as D (6 bases). The CDR3 runs to 14 residues. Germline V gives CDR1 SGHTA, CDR2 FQGNSA. Trimming took off 5 bases at V and 7 bases at J, with 17 bases between the two ends. The CDR3 coding sequence is TGTGCCAGCAGCCTCGGGACAAGCGGAGGGACCCAGTACTTC. This gives the protein CASSLGTSGGTQYF.

The chain employs TRBV6-5 and TRBJ2-7; D gene ambiguous. Trimming took 2 bases from V and 2 from J, leaving 10 bases between them. Germline V gene sequence: CDR1 MNHEY, CDR2 SVGAGI. The CDR3 has 14 residues. CDR3 DNA sequence: TGTGCCAGCAGTTACAATACGGATACCTACGAGCAGTACTTC. Translated, it gives CASSYNTDTYEQYF.

This chain joins TRBV5-6 and TRBJ1-3, with 11 positions matching TRBD1. Per the germline V gene, CDR1 is SGHDT and CDR2 is YYEEEE. Trimming removed 4 bases from V and 2 bases from J; junction bases left unmatched: 5. CDR3 size: 16 residues. In DNA form, the CDR3 reads TGTGCCAGCAGCCCTCGGACAGGGGGCACTGGAAACACCATATATTTT. Translation gives CASSPRTGGTGNTIYF.

This chain uses TRBV11-2 with TRBJ2-3; 7 nucleotides align to TRBD2. This CDR3 spans 15 amino acids. V trimming: 4 bases; J trimming: 1 base; junction bases outside the gene matches: 5. From germline, CDR1 is SGHAT and CDR2 FQNNGV. The CDR3 protein is CASSWTSGGTDTQYF. Written as DNA, the CDR3 is TGTGCCAGCAGCTGGACGAGCGGGGGCACAGATACGCAGTATTTT.

V gene TRBV5-1 combines with J gene TRBJ2-2; the D is unclear. The length of the CDR3 is 14 residues. Between the trimmed V and J ends, which lost 2 bases and 2 bases, there was a span of 7 bases. Germline values: CDR1 SGHRS, CDR2 YFSETQ. The CDR3 region has the DNA TGCGCCAGCAGCTTAACATTAAACACCGGGGAGCTGTTTTTT. This codes for CASSLTLNTGELFF.

The chain recombines TRBV11-2 with TRBJ1-1; a possible D gene is TRBD1 (5 bases). The germline V gene has CDR1 SGHAT and CDR2 FQNNGV. The CDR3 is 13 amino acids. V lost 0 bases and J 11 bases, leaving 13 bases between the germline ends. CDR3 coding DNA: TGTGCCAGCAGCTTAGATGGGGCGACGAGGGCTTTCTTT. Encoded protein: CASSLDGATRAFF.

This clone was found once. The chain employs TRBV4-1 and TRBJ1-5; 7 bases line up with TRBD1. The trim removed 4 bases at V and 1 base at J, leaving 4 bases unmatched. The CDR3 has 15 residues. Germline V gives CDR1 MGHRA, CDR2 YSYEKL. The CDR3 region is CASSPGQVSNQPQHF. The CDR3 bases are TGCGCCAGCAGCCCCGGACAGGTGAGCAATCAGCCCCAGCATTTT.

This chain links TRBV30 with TRBJ1-3; maybe TRBD1 (5 bases). V lost 1 base and J lost 2, with 6 bases in between. There are 13 residues in the CDR3. Germline assignment: CDR1 GTSNPN and CDR2 SVGIG (reference sequence). The CDR3 nucleotides are TGTGCCTGGAGTGCAGGGACTGGAAACACCATATATTTT. It translates to CAWSAGTGNTIYF.

This chain connects TRBV7-9 to TRBJ2-1, with TRBD2 identical over 9 bases. The CDR3 runs to 17 residues. The V gene's germline CDR1 is SEHNR and CDR2 FQNEAQ (reference sequence). Losses at the gene ends were 1 base for V and 7 bases for J; bases not matched to a gene: 11. CDR3 DNA: TGTGCCAGCAGCTTAGTGGGGAAGCGGGGGGCACGGAATGAGCAGTTCTTC. Translated: CASSLVGKRGARNEQFF.

The chain links TRBV10-3 to TRBJ1-1; 11 nucleotides line up with TRBD1. Germline V gives CDR1 ENHRY, CDR2 SYGVKD. The CDR3 consists of 14 residues. J lost 5 bases, V lost 6 bases, and 5 bases had no gene match. CDR3 nucleotides: TGTGCCATCAGGCCGGGACAGGGGGTGACTGAAGCTTTCTTT. It yields the protein CAIRPGQGVTEAFF.

This chain joins TRBV19 and TRBJ1-2, with a tentative D call TRBD1 (5 bases). CDR1 LNHDA and CDR2 SQIVND come from the germline V gene (reference sequence). The V end was cut by 5 bases, the J end by 4 bases, with 14 bases between. The CDR3 contains 14 residues. In DNA, the CDR3 is TGTGCCAGTAGTTCCCTCGGGGGAGGCTATGGCTACACCTTC. Translation: CASSSLGGGYGYTF.

The chain is built from TRBV6-1 and TRBJ1-2; D gene ambiguous. The CDR3 sequence is 15 residues long. Germline lookup yields CDR1 MNHNS and CDR2 SASEGT. Trimming stripped 0 bases from V and 1 base from J, with 9 bases between. The chain's CDR3 is CASSEAHGVNYGYTF. The CDR3 nucleotides read TGTGCCAGCAGTGAAGCCCACGGGGTTAACTATGGCTACACCTTC.

J is TRBJ1-1 and V is TRBV9, with D possibly matching TRBD1 (5 bases). The germline V gene has CDR1 SGDLS and CDR2 YYNGEE. V dropped 0 bases and J dropped 6 bases, with 12 bases sitting between them. The CDR3 spans 14 residues. The CDR3 coding sequence is TGTGCCAGCAGCGTAGCTGGGGCAGTGTCTGAAGCTTTCTTT. Amino acid sequence: CASSVAGAVSEAFF.

The V gene is TRBV19, the J gene TRBJ1-3; D is uncertain. Between the trimmed V and J ends, which lost 6 bases and 2 bases, there was a span of 17 bases. This CDR3 contains 16 residues. CDR1 and CDR2 from the germline V gene are LNHDA and SQIVND (reference sequence). CDR3 loop: CASRPTREGTGNTIYF. Here the CDR3 DNA reads TGTGCCAGTAGACCGACCCGGGAGGGAACTGGAAACACCATATATTTT.